This is a list of T cell receptor beta chains from one sample in a study of neurological immune-mediated disorders. TCRdb re-called the 5' RACE reads through MiXCR, storing one row per CDR3 protein. The table has fewer than 25,000 distinct CDR3 sequences, 8% to 13% seen once. Material: PBMCs. The receptors come from a woman aged 55-75 years with HTLV-1-associated myelopathy (HAM/TSP). The CDR3 runs from the conserved cysteine through the conserved F or W. A D gene is named only where the DNA matches it firmly. Clone size is given for some rows only: seen once, a few or many times, or a class if the clone is expanded.

many	TRBV20-1	TRBJ2-7	NA	CSASGGGQGFLEQYF	TGCAGTGCTAGCGGGGGGGGACAGGGATTTTTAGAGCAGTACTTC
many	TRBV6-5	TRBJ2-7	NA	CASSYSRSYEQYF	TGTGCCAGCAGTTACTCCCGCTCCTACGAGCAGTACTTC
many	TRBV18	TRBJ2-1	TRBD1	CASSPGTGDNEQFF	TGTGCCAGCTCACCCGGGACAGGTGACAATGAGCAGTTCTTC
medium-sized	TRBV5-1	TRBJ2-3	NA	CASSLVLTSTDTQYF	TGCGCCAGCAGCTTAGTCCTTACTAGCACAGATACGCAGTATTTT
many	TRBV5-1	TRBJ2-7	TRBD2	CASSLGPLAAQGYF	TGCGCCAGCAGCTTGGGTCCGCTAGCGGCTCAAGGGTACTTC
many	TRBV20-1	TRBJ1-5	NA	CRSQTGLISQPQHF	TGCAGATCCCAAACAGGGCTAATCTCTCAGCCCCAGCATTTT
many	TRBV20-1	TRBJ2-1	TRBD1	CSASRRDRGEDEQFF	TGCAGTGCTAGCCGCCGGGACAGGGGGGAGGATGAGCAGTTCTTC
NA	TRBV7-8	TRBJ2-3	NA	CASSPPREDTQYF	TGTGCCAGCAGCCCCCCCCGAGAGGATACGCAGTATTTT
many	TRBV20-1	TRBJ2-1	TRBD2	CSARGPSGGANEQFF	TGCAGTGCTAGAGGACCTAGCGGGGGGGCTAATGAGCAGTTCTTC
many	TRBV10-3	TRBJ2-1	NA	CATTSGTDTIGQFF	TGTGCCACCACATCCGGGACGGACACAATTGGGCAGTTCTTC
NA	TRBV30	TRBJ2-1	NA	CAWSPNWRGDNEQFF	TGTGCCTGGAGTCCCAACTGGCGGGGAGACAATGAGCAGTTCTTC